The entry below gives a single T cell receptor (beta chain) sequence along with its context. This receptor's antigen is unknown. No base qualities exist here, and no much larger clone lies one base off it. The junction shows trimming of 4 bases on V and 5 bases on J, and the gene matches do not reach 9 bases of it. The CDR3 goes from the cysteine to the phenylalanine over 15 residues. Solely the CDR3 DNA is kept, with 45 bases framed from the first base. CDR1 and CDR2 (SGHRS, YFSETQ) derive from the germline V gene. Library method: the immunoSEQ multiplex PCR assay. For the multiplex PCR, a mixture combining 60 forward primers for TCR Vbeta segments and 13 reverse primers for TCR Jbeta segments was used. A multiplex PCR assay on genomic DNA amplified the CDR3 region of rearranged TCR beta genes. Amplified TCR beta libraries were sequenced as 87-base-pair reads on the Illumina HiSeq System. Processing in the source paper ran as follows. Across the 700 or so repertoires, a later analysis counted tens of millions of unique TCR beta chains, roughly 11 million of which were shared by at least two donors. To remove PCR and sequencing errors, raw reads were error-corrected and collapsed into unique sequences using a nearest-neighbor algorithm that merged closely related sequences. V, D and J gene segments were assigned by aligning CDR3 sequences to IMGT reference sequences. For a sequence to be retained, at least a six-nucleotide match to both a V gene segment and a J gene segment was required. Rearrangements were classified as productive when the CDR3 lacked stop codons and remained in frame with V and J, and all other rearrangements were classified as non-productive. Following IMGT convention, CDR3 was defined as the stretch from the second conserved V-encoded cysteine up to the conserved J-encoded phenylalanine. In an earlier analysis of around 600 of the donors, sequences lacking an unambiguous match to a single V gene segment were excluded. In an earlier analysis of some 590 of the donors, V segments were called functional above 56.7% productive rearrangements and were called segregating when the between-donor standard deviation exceeded 5%. A statistical classification framework was built to diagnose cytomegalovirus status from the catalog of TCR beta chain sequences. A later analysis assigned V and J genes by comparing TCR nucleotide sequences with IMGT/GENE-DB human TR gene sequences. Using the TCRdist pipeline, a later analysis assigned CDR3 sequences along with most-parsimonious VDJ recombination scenarios. A later analysis defined each TCR beta chain by its CDR3 amino acid sequence plus V-gene family, and excluded reads lacking a unique V-gene family. In a later analysis, approximately 640 highly shared, low-generation-probability nucleotide sequences were removed to address suspected cross-contamination and a sequencing artifact. In a later analysis, a clonal expansion index for each public chain was calculated from normalized within-repertoire ranks of inferred template counts. A later analysis computed generation probabilities with a VDJ recombination model fitted to out-of-frame rearrangements, and checked the results against IGoR. In a later analysis, TCR-TCR, TCR-HLA and TCR-CMV co-occurrence was scored with hypergeometric tests, and a repertoire-size bias correction was applied to TCR pairs. To estimate false discovery rates, a later analysis permuted the HLA or CMV assignments 20 times. In a later analysis, co-occurring TCRs were grouped using DBSCAN, with TCRdist sequence similarity added in when clustering inside HLA-allele-positive subsets. Repertoires with fewer than 30,000 or more than 120,000 public chains, plus five repertoires with anomalous nucleotide sharing, were excluded from co-occurrence clustering. Not all clones reach the TCRdb copy of this immuneACCESS table, which keeps in-frame sequences only. Checked studies attribute under half of the gap to unresolved V genes and leave the rest unexplained. V and J calls plus clone size are reproduced from that table; the DNA served to infer D and trimming. This sample is represented by tens of thousands of clones; roughly 71% of them were singletons. Around a third of the sample belongs to the ten largest clones.

This sample is part of a study of cytomegalovirus exposure and HLA in healthy donors (dated by TCRdb to about 2017). Study-wide context: According to an earlier analysis of around 600 of the donors, 150 million to 200 million T cells yielded some 110 million unique TCR beta sequences and 276 Gb of sequence data. An early release that covered fewer than 800 HLA-typed donors contained about 300 gigabases of sequencing data and 70 million to 100 million unique TCR sequences. The genetic ancestry cluster associated with self-reported Caucasian donors included about 81% of the 300 to 450 genotyped donors. The study aimed to test whether signatures of past pathogen exposure could be identified by cataloging public T cell receptors. Using immunosequencing, the study profiled T cell repertoires from around 680 subjects and related those repertoires to cytomegalovirus serostatus. Along with the roughly 610-subject first cohort, a separate validation cohort of over a hundred different subjects was used. The study combined high-throughput TCR immunosequencing, statistical association of individual TCRs with disease status, and machine learning to predict cytomegalovirus infection status. In a later analysis, previously published TCR beta repertoires from 550 to 750 donors were re-analyzed and high-resolution HLA genotyping was added so that TCR occurrence patterns could be studied. Rather than using new phenotypic data, the later analysis identified candidate immune exposures from TCR beta sequences and from how often those sequences occurred across donors. An earlier analysis of around 580 of the donors used high-throughput TCR beta sequencing to judge whether each TCR beta V gene segment behaved as functional or pseudogenic. Donor age, sex, ethnicity and CMV serostatus were collected together with the repertoire data. A later genetic analysis took genome-wide SNP genotypes for about 65% of the 666 donors and used that subset as a discovery cohort. All discovery cohort repertoires had been generated on a single sequencing platform. HLA typing covered class I and class II loci at four-digit resolution. Typing coverage differed by locus: A, B, C, DRB1 and DQB1 were typed in roughly 620-630 donors, DQA1 in 522, DPA1 in around 580, and DPB1 in roughly 450. Four to six DR-DQ haplotypes were handled as single units for association and clustering, since linkage in the cohort was strong. Among about 390 genotyped donors of the cohort, an average of approximately 250,000 unique TCR beta nucleotide sequences were sequenced per donor, 15% to 20% of them non-productive.

The cohort comprised several hundred healthy bone marrow donors. All cohort members were sampled while nominally healthy, although unrecorded immune exposures were likely present. The donor tested CMV seropositive, placing the donor among the approximately 290 seropositive members of the cohort. A peripheral blood sample was collected from each donor, and TCR beta sequencing was performed on peripheral blood mononuclear cells. Genomic DNA was extracted from the blood cell samples with the Qiagen DNeasy Blood Extraction Kit. Results the study describes overall, beyond this receptor: Sequencing depth was assumed to be roughly uniform across donors in the presence/absence analyses, though that assumption may not hold. Some IMGT-functional V segments, including TRBV6-2 and TRBV6-3, could not be distinguished by the 87-base-pair reads and were therefore excluded. Linkage disequilibrium might explain the correlated functional status among segregating V segments, but an unknown experimental factor could not be ruled out. In a later genetic analysis, a missense DCLRE1C variant was associated with V-gene and J-gene trimming of TCR beta chains, and the association was replicated in an independent cohort. A later genetic analysis reported fewer N-insertions in productive TCRs among donors in an Asian-associated ancestry cluster than the roughly 700-donor mean. The only immune exposure information available for the cohort was CMV serostatus. In a later analysis, the rate of TCR association differed among HLA loci, with DRB1 alleles having the most associated TCRs and HLA-C alleles having the fewest. Most CMV-associated TCR beta chains appeared to be HLA-restricted in a later analysis, and the HLA associations seemed to be driven largely by CMV exposure. The classifier was reported to diagnose cytomegalovirus status with high specificity and sensitivity in both the original cohort and the validation cohort. A later analysis reported that several top co-occurrence clusters appeared linked to parvovirus B19, influenza, CMV and Epstein-Barr virus. A few of the identified cytomegalovirus-associated TCR beta chains were confirmed in vitro to be specific for cytomegalovirus antigens. Most TCR sequences were seen in very few donors, while some public TCRs were found in many individuals. Because counts were too low, around 18 rarely observed V segments, including chromosome 9 orphons, were left out of the earlier analysis of some 640 of the donors. Only TCR beta chains were sequenced in this cohort, and the absence of alpha or paired-chain data limited detectable features. HLA typing was unavailable for some donors at each locus, so association tests used only the typed subset. The sequencing pipeline was judged likely to have produced a cluster of highly shared sequence variants as a technical artifact. In a later analysis, HLA-associated TCR beta chains showed more clonal expansion and lower generation probabilities than non-associated chains that were equally common. A later analysis associated about 17,000 TCR beta sequences with specific HLA alleles at a false discovery rate of 0.05. A total of fewer than 200 TCR beta chains were listed by the study as associated with cytomegalovirus. When HLA alleles, especially DR and DQ, strongly co-occurred, TCR associations were difficult to assign to individual alleles. A further reported finding was that TCR beta sequences accurately predicted the HLA-A and HLA-B alleles for most subjects in the first cohort. Broadly in line with IMGT annotations, most TCR beta V segments showed up in productive rearrangements about 90% or about 30% of the time in an earlier analysis of around 600 of the donors. The authors suggested that the approach could potentially be generalized to other disease states and immunological phenotypes.

The V and J genes are TRBV5-1 and TRBJ2-5, with 9 central nucleotides matching TRBD2. Material for sequencing was PBMCs. The TCR was taken from a middle-aged man in good health and CMV-seropositive. The CDR3 sequence is CASSPLAGAGETQYF. The sequenced DNA: TGCGCCAGCAGCCCGTTAGCGGGGGCGGGGGAGACCCAGTACTTC.